This is a list of T cell receptor beta chains from one sample in a study of blood T cell repertoires in COVID-19. The assay was immunoSEQ multiplex PCR, and TCRdb's table has in-frame clones only and misses some. The sample has 250,000 to 300,000 clones, about nine tenths seen once. Source material: peripheral blood. These receptors were obtained from a woman aged 50 to 65 with COVID-19, enrolled during active disease. The CDR3 runs from the conserved cysteine through the conserved F or W. D genes are given only for firm matches. A clone size is listed for some rows: how often the clone was seen (once, few, many), or a class if it is expanded.

.,.,TRBJ1-1,TRBV18,CASSPRREYTEAFF,TGTGCCAGCTCACCCCGCAGGGAATACACTGAAGCTTTCTTT
.,.,TRBJ2-3,TRBV24-1,CATSDERPGAQYF,TGTGCCACCAGTGACGAGAGGCCGGGTGCGCAGTATTTT
.,.,TRBJ2-4,TRBV4-1,CASSQEGVDLNLAKNIQYF,TGCGCCAGCAGCCAAGAAGGAGTGGACTTAAATCTAGCCAAAAACATTCAGTACTTC
.,.,TRBJ2-7,TRBV6-5,CAACKGINYEQYF,TGTGCCGCTTGCAAGGGGATCAACTACGAGCAGTACTTC
.,TRBD2,TRBJ2-1,TRBV11-3,CANSLGLAGGPDREQFF,TGTGCCAACAGCTTAGGACTAGCGGGAGGGCCCGATCGGGAGCAGTTCTTC
.,.,TRBJ1-4,TRBV20-1,CSAGRSEKLFF,TGCAGTGCTGGCCGCTCTGAAAAACTGTTTTTT
.,.,TRBJ2-1,TRBV11-2,CASSLDLLAPYNEQFF,TGTGCCAGCAGCTTAGATCTACTAGCTCCCTACAATGAGCAGTTCTTC
.,.,TRBJ2-7,TRBV4-2,CASSQVWLAYEQYF,TGTGCCAGCAGCCAAGTTTGGCTAGCCTACGAGCAGTACTTC
once,.,TRBJ2-7,TRBV18,CASSPGAGYEQYF,TGTGCCAGCTCCCCGGGAGCTGGGTACGAGCAGTACTTC
.,TRBD2,TRBJ2-7,TRBV3-1/TRBV3-2,CASSSSGSLLKQYF,TGTGCCAGCAGCAGTAGCGGGAGCCTACTAAAGCAGTACTTC
.,.,TRBJ1-2,TRBV5-5,CASSLAAGNYGYTF,TGTGCCAGCAGCTTAGCCGCGGGAAACTATGGCTACACCTTC
.,TRBD2,TRBJ2-1,TRBV30,CAWNPGLDYNEQFF,TGTGCCTGGAACCCGGGACTAGACTACAATGAGCAGTTCTTC
.,TRBD2,TRBJ2-7,TRBV7-8,CASSLGGLAGVYEQYF,TGTGCCAGCAGCTTAGGAGGACTAGCGGGGGTCTACGAGCAGTACTTC
.,.,TRBJ1-1,TRBV7-2,CASSLVRDTEAFF,TGTGCCAGCAGCTTAGTACGGGACACTGAAGCTTTCTTT
few,TRBD1,TRBJ1-2,TRBV5-6,CASSPGTGSFANYGYTF,TGTGCCAGCAGTCCCGGGACAGGGTCGTTCGCTAACTATGGCTACACCTTC
.,.,TRBJ2-5,TRBV5-1,CASSLGERQETQYF,TGCGCCAGCAGCTTGGGAGAGAGACAAGAGACCCAGTACTTC
.,.,TRBJ2-1,TRBV15,CATSRALGGKRNEQFF,TGTGCCACCAGCAGAGCCCTTGGGGGGAAGAGGAATGAGCAGTTCTTC
.,TRBD2,TRBJ2-1,TRBV7-2,CASSLVAGGPGEQFF,TGTGCCAGCAGCTTAGTGGCGGGAGGGCCGGGTGAGCAGTTCTTC
.,.,TRBJ2-7,TRBV18,CASSPASNPYYEQYF,TGTGCCAGCTCACCAGCGAGTAACCCTTACTACGAGCAGTACTTC
few,TRBD1,TRBJ2-2,TRBV5-1,CASSSSKTGASVGELFF,TGCGCCAGCAGCTCAAGTAAGACAGGGGCCTCCGTAGGGGAGCTGTTTTTT
.,.,TRBJ1-1,TRBV18,CASSQADREAFF,TGTGCCAGCTCACAAGCGGACAGAGAAGCTTTCTTT
once,.,TRBJ2-1,TRBV3-1/TRBV3-2,CASSQDPSVDNEQFF,TGTGCCAGCAGCCAAGATCCTAGCGTAGACAATGAGCAGTTCTTC
.,.,TRBJ1-5,TRBV4-2,CASSQVGEHGNQPQHF,TGTGCCAGCAGCCAAGTCGGGGAACATGGCAATCAGCCCCAGCATTTT
.,.,TRBJ1-1,TRBV27,CASSLLRGGRNTEAFF,TGTGCCAGCAGTTTATTACGGGGGGGTAGGAACACTGAAGCTTTCTTT
.,.,TRBJ1-2,TRBV18,CASSPETGTNYGYTF,TGTGCCAGCTCACCTGAAACAGGGACTAACTATGGCTACACCTTC
.,TRBD2,TRBJ2-1,TRBV30,CAWRPGTSSYNEQFF,TGTGCCTGGAGACCCGGGACTAGTTCCTACAATGAGCAGTTCTTC
once,TRBD1,TRBJ1-3,TRBV3-1/TRBV3-2,CASSQTGLGGNTIYF,TGTGCCAGCAGCCAGACAGGGCTAGGAGGAAACACCATATATTTT
.,TRBD1,TRBJ1-4,TRBV7-6,CASSRTGEGEKLFF,TGTGCCAGCAGCCGAACAGGGGAAGGTGAAAAACTGTTTTTT
.,.,TRBJ1-3,TRBV28,CASFSGSGNTIYF,TGTGCCAGCTTTAGCGGGTCTGGAAACACCATATATTTT
.,.,TRBJ2-7,TRBV7-2,CASSLVGLARYEQYF,TGTGCCAGCAGCTTAGTAGGGCTAGCGAGGTACGAGCAGTACTTC
.,.,TRBJ2-1,TRBV5-1,CASSLGVSSDEQFF,TGCGCCAGCAGCTTGGGCGTCAGCAGCGATGAGCAGTTCTTC
.,TRBD2,TRBJ2-7,TRBV14,CASSQAAGLTYEQYF,TGTGCCAGCAGCCAAGCAGCGGGACTGACCTACGAGCAGTACTTC
.,.,TRBJ1-1,TRBV10-2,CASSGVPGLRVGVDTEAFF,TGCGCCAGCAGTGGGGTTCCGGGACTCAGGGTGGGGGTCGACACTGAAGCTTTCTTT
.,.,TRBJ1-2,TRBV5-1,CASSAPHQGGGGYTF,TGCGCCAGCAGCGCCCCCCACCAGGGAGGGGGAGGCTACACCTTC
.,.,TRBJ1-4,TRBV5-1,CASSLSGGDGEKLFF,TGCGCCAGCAGCCTCTCTGGGGGGGATGGGGAAAAACTGTTTTTT
.,.,TRBJ2-2,TRBV4-2,CASSQNTPGLTNTGELFF,TGTGCCAGCAGCCAAAATACCCCGGGACTGACGAACACCGGGGAGCTGTTTTTT
.,TRBD2,TRBJ2-3,TRBV3-1/TRBV3-2,CASSHLAGGADTQYF,TGTGCCAGCAGCCACCTAGCGGGAGGGGCGGATACGCAGTATTTT
.,.,TRBJ1-1,TRBV5-5,CASSLSANTEAFF,TGTGCCAGCAGCTTAAGCGCGAACACTGAAGCTTTCTTT
.,.,TRBJ1-3,TRBV6-5,CASSFQQTSGNTIYF,TGTGCCAGCAGTTTTCAACAGACCTCTGGAAACACCATATATTTT
few,TRBD1,TRBJ1-1,TRBV10-3,CAIKAGGANTEAFF,TGTGCCATCAAGGCAGGGGGCGCGAACACTGAAGCTTTCTTT
.,TRBD1,TRBJ2-2,TRBV6-5,CASSSDRVGGTGELFF,TGTGCCAGCAGTTCCGACAGGGTCGGCGGCACCGGGGAGCTGTTTTTT
.,TRBD2,TRBJ2-7,TRBV19,CASSAPGGRPYEQYF,TGTGCCAGTAGTGCCCCGGGCGGGAGGCCCTACGAGCAGTACTTC
.,TRBD1,TRBJ1-2,TRBV5-1,CASSLGGQLHGYTF,TGCGCCAGCAGCTTGGGGGGACAGTTACACGGCTACACCTTC
.,.,TRBJ1-5,TRBV27,CASSPNNQPQHF,TGTGCCAGCAGTCCAAACAATCAGCCCCAGCATTTT
few,TRBD1,TRBJ2-2,TRBV7-7,CASSKGQVNTGELFF,TGTGCTAGCAGCAAAGGACAGGTTAACACCGGGGAGCTGTTTTTT
.,TRBD1,TRBJ1-5,TRBV19,CAVSFPGGNQPQHF,TGTGCCGTATCCTTCCCAGGGGGGAATCAGCCCCAGCATTTT
.,TRBD2,TRBJ2-1,TRBV7-2,CASSLTSGTYNEQFF,TGTGCCAGCAGCTTAACTAGCGGAACCTACAATGAGCAGTTCTTC
.,.,TRBJ2-1,TRBV29-1,CSVGRAATSRAAVEQFF,TGCAGCGTTGGTAGGGCGGCGACTAGTCGGGCCGCGGTTGAGCAGTTCTTC
.,.,TRBJ2-5,TRBV6-5,CASSYGGRGKGTQYF,TGTGCCAGCAGTTACGGCGGTAGAGGCAAAGGGACCCAGTACTTC
.,TRBD2,TRBJ2-7,TRBV5-4,CASSSRTSAYEQYF,TGTGCCAGCAGCTCCAGGACTAGCGCCTACGAGCAGTACTTC
.,.,TRBJ2-7,TRBV12-3/TRBV12-4,CASSLGQTYEQYF,TGTGCCAGCAGCCTCGGTCAAACCTACGAGCAGTACTTC